This TCR beta chain derives from a study of blood T cell repertoires in COVID-19. In the study overall: Both acute and convalescent COVID-19 samples were obtained from the United States, Italy and Spain.

Authors' data handling: Reference gene primers were amplified, and this amplification served to estimate nucleated cell counts. Only in-frame clones appear in the TCRdb table, and some are missing; sequencing was by immunoSEQ multiplex PCR. The V and J calls and clone size come from that table; D and trimming were worked out from the DNA. Altogether some 200,000 clones are present, about 84% being singletons, with the ten largest covering roughly 13%. Germline loops: CDR1 SGHDN, CDR2 FVKESK. The CDR3 length is 15 residues. V was shortened by 4 bases and J by 8 bases, with 17 bases between the two germline ends.

The chain is built from TRBV14 and TRBJ1-4; possible D gene TRBD1, 6 bases. Sequenced input: peripheral blood. The sequence came from a human donor in a cohort sampled during active COVID-19. CDR3 loop: CASSLGGDIGEKLFF. CDR3 nucleotide sequence: TGTGCCAGCAGCCTAGGGGGGGACATTGGCGAAAAACTGTTTTTT.